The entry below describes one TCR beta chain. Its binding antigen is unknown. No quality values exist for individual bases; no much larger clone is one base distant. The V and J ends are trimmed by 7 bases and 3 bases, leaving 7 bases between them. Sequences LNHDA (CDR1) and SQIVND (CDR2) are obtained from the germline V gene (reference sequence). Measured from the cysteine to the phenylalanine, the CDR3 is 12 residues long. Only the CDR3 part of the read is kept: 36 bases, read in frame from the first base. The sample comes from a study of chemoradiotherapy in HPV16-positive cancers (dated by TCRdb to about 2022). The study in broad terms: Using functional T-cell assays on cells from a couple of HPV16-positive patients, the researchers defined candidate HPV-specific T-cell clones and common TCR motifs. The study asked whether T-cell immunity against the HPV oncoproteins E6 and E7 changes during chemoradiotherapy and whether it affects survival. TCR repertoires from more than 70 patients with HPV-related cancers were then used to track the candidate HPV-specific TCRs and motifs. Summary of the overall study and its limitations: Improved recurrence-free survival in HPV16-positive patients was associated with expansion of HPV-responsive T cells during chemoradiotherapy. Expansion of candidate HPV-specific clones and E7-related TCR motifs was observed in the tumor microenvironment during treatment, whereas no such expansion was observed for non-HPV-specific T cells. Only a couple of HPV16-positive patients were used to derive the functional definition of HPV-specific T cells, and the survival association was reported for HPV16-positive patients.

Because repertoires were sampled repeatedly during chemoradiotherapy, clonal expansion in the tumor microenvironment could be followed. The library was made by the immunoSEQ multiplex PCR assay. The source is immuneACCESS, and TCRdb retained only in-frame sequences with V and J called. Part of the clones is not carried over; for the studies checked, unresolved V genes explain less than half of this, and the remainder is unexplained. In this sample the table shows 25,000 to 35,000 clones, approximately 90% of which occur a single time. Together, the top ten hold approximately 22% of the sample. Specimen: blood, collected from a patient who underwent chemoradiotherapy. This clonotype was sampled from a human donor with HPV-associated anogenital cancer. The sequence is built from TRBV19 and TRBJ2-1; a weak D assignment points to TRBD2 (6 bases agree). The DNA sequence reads TGTGCCAGTATGGACTACTACAATGAGCAGTTCTTC. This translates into CASMDYYNEQFF.